This T cell receptor (beta chain) is drawn from a study of resident and recirculating memory T cells in vitiligo. Method: immunoSEQ multiplex PCR; TCRdb's copy keeps in-frame clones and lacks some. The data contain about 76,000 clones, about 90% of them singletons. Sequencing was carried out using blood. The receptor's source is a male donor with vitiligo.

In DNA form, the CDR3 reads TGTGCCAGCAGCTTATCTCGCACTACCTCAGCGAATGAGCAGTTCTTC. Translating it yields CASSLSRTTSANEQFF. The chain employs TRBV11-2 and TRBJ2-1, with D uncertain. This CDR3 is 16 amino acids long. CDR1 and CDR2 from the germline V gene are SGHAT and FQNNGV. Trimming took off 2 bases at V and 7 bases at J, with 18 bases between the two ends.